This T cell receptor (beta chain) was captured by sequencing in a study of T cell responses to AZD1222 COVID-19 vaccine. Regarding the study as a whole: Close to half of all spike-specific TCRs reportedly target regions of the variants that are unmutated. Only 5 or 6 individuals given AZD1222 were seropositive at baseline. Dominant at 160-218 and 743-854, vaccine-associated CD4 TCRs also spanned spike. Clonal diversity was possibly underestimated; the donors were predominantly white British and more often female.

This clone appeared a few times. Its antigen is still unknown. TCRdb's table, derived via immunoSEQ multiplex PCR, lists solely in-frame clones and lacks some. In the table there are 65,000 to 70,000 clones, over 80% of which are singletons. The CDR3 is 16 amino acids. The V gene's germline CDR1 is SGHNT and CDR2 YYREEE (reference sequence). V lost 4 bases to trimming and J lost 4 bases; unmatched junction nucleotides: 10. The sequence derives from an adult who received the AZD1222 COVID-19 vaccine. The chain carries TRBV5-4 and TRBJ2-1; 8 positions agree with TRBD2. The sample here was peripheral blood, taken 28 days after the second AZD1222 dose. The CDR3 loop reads CASSPEGLDYYNEQFF. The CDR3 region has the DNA TGTGCCAGCAGCCCTGAGGGACTAGATTATTACAATGAGCAGTTCTTC.